This passage covers 21 T cell receptor beta chains from one sample sequenced in a study of shared clonotypes between healthy human individuals. The protocol was immunoSEQ multiplex PCR, while the TCRdb copy is restricted to in-frame clones and leaves out a portion. The data show roughly 1.5 million clones, with approximately 98% seen just once and roughly 0.4% held by the top ten. The sequenced sample was naive CD4+ T cells sorted from blood. Indicated subset: CD45RA+ positively selected. The receptor set was obtained from a man younger than 40 in good health.

This chain links TRBV6-5 with TRBJ1-1; D remains ambiguous. Germline V lookup: CDR1 MNHEY, CDR2 SVGAGI. CDR3 length equals 14 residues. V was trimmed by 10 bases and J by 0 bases, leaving 15 bases between them. The CDR3 nucleotides read TGTGCCACCCGGGTAGACGCGGTGAACACTGAAGCTTTCTTT. Its protein is CATRVDAVNTEAFF.

The chain's CDR3 is CASTPGGGETQYF. The CDR3 DNA is TGCGCCAGCACCCCGGGGGGGGGAGAGACCCAGTACTTC. The chain carries TRBV5-1 and TRBJ2-5; TRBD2 matches 8 bases. V was clipped by 6 bases and J by 4 bases; unmatched bases: 5. The CDR3 totals 13 residues. CDR1 and CDR2 from the germline V gene are SGHRS and YFSETQ.

J is TRBJ2-7 and V is TRBV5-1; 8 bases are shared with TRBD2. Trimming at V came to 0 bases and at J to 7 bases, leaving 9 bases not matched to a gene. The CDR3 spans 15 residues. Germline CDR1 and CDR2: SGHRS and YFSETQ. DNA of the CDR3: TGCGCCAGCAGCTTGGAGCGGGAGCATCGGAGTGAGCAGTACTTC. The encoded protein is CASSLEREHRSEQYF.

In the case of this clone: Other DNA sequences of this sample code for an identical CDR3. CDR3 nucleotides: TGTGCCAGCAGCTTAGATCGGGGGGGAAACACCATATATTTT. This translates into CASSLDRGGNTIYF. V usage is TRBV7-2 and J usage is TRBJ1-3; tentatively, D is TRBD1 (5 bases). Germline CDR1 SGHTA, CDR2 FQGNSA. CDR3 length equals 14 residues. Trimming removed 1 base at V and 4 bases at J, with 8 bases between.

The chain employs TRBV9 and TRBJ2-3; perhaps TRBD1 as D (5 bases). Germline CDR1 and CDR2: SGDLS and YYNGEE. V shed 0 bases and J shed 2 bases, with 13 bases lying between them. The CDR3 runs 16 residues. CDR3 protein: CASSVDGARFTDTQYF. The CDR3 bases are TGTGCCAGCAGCGTAGATGGGGCGCGTTTCACAGATACGCAGTATTTT. Together with reference TRBV9 and TRBJ2-3, the CDR3 gives the full variable domain: DSGVTQTPKHLITATGQRVTLRCSPRSGDLSVYWYQQSLDQGLQFLIQYYNGEERAKGNILERFSAQQFPDLHSELNLSSLELGDSALYFCASSVDGARFTDTQYFGPGTRLTVL.

Note on this clone: At one end, the junction sequence differs from germline, possibly due to a read error. This chain links TRBV16 with TRBJ1-1; D is uncertain. Germline V CDR1 and CDR2: KGHSY, FQNENV. The CDR3 is 11 residues long. The CDR3 nucleotides are TGTGCCAGCAGCACGAACAGTGAAGCTTTCTTT. It encodes CASSTNSEAFF.

A note on this clone: The same CDR3 arises from other DNA sequences in this sample as well. This chain connects TRBV2 to TRBJ1-5; D not certain. Looked up from germline, CDR1 is SNHLY and CDR2 is FYNNEI. There are 14 residues in the CDR3. Deletions cut 4 bases from V and 1 base from J, with 8 bases between. The CDR3 spells CASSARESNQPQHF. CDR3 sequence (DNA): TGTGCCAGCAGTGCCCGGGAAAGCAATCAGCCCCAGCATTTT. Filled out from reference TRBV2 and TRBJ1-5, the complete variable domain reads EPEVTQTPSHQVTQMGQEVILRCVPISNHLYFYWYRQILGQKVEFLVSFYNNEISEKSEIFDDQFSVERPDGSNFTLKIRSTKLEDSAMYFCASSARESNQPQHFGDGTRLSIL.

The chain joins TRBV25-1 to TRBJ2-7, with D tentatively TRBD1 (6 bases). Germline CDR1 reads MGHDK; CDR2 reads SYGVNS. The CDR3 runs to 14 residues. Trimming left V 3 bases short and J 1 base short, with 10 bases between. The CDR3 reads CASSEVRGSYEQYF. The CDR3 DNA reads TGTGCCAGCAGTGAGGTCAGGGGATCCTACGAGCAGTACTTC.

The V and J genes are TRBV18 and TRBJ1-2; no clear D. The CDR3 totals 11 residues. Trimming cost V 6 bases and J 9 bases, with 11 bases left between them. Germline CDR1 reads KGHSH; CDR2 reads LQKENI. This CDR3 is CASSYRGSYTF. CDR3 nucleotides: TGTGCCAGCTCGTACAGAGGTAGCTACACCTTC.

The J gene is TRBJ1-1, the V gene TRBV30; D remains ambiguous. CDR3 length: 14 amino acids. The V end lost 3 bases, the J end lost 11 bases, and 22 bases lay between the germline ends. From germline, CDR1 is GTSNPN and CDR2 SVGIG (reference sequence). CDR3 loop: CAWRGEVGKALAFF. The CDR3 nucleotides are TGTGCCTGGAGGGGCGAGGTTGGGAAGGCTTTGGCTTTCTTT.

V gene TRBV6-6 combines with J gene TRBJ1-1, with D perhaps matching TRBD1 (5 bases). CDR3 length: 12 residues. Germline V gene sequence: CDR1 MNHNY, CDR2 SVGAGI (reference sequence). V lost 2 bases to trimming and J lost 11 bases, with 12 bases between them. The CDR3 nucleotides are TGTGCCAGCAGTTACGTACAGGAGGGGGCTTTCTTT. Its translation is CASSYVQEGAFF.

The genes are TRBV5-1 and TRBJ2-1; D is perhaps TRBD2 (5 bases). The germline CDR1 and CDR2 sequences are SGHRS and YFSETQ. Trimming pared 2 bases from V and 6 bases from J, leaving 12 bases between. The CDR3 contains 14 residues. The CDR3 loop reads CASSFDGGFNEQFF. CDR3 bases: TGCGCCAGCAGCTTTGACGGAGGATTCAATGAGCAGTTCTTC.

This chain joins TRBV5-1 and TRBJ2-1; 9 bases fit TRBD2. The germline V gene has CDR1 SGHRS and CDR2 YFSETQ. The CDR3 totals 16 residues. Trimming took 4 bases from V and 0 from J; bases not matched to a gene: 5. CDR3 in amino acids: CASSIVSGSSYNEQFF. The DNA of the CDR3 is TGCGCCAGCAGCATCGTTAGCGGGAGCTCCTACAATGAGCAGTTCTTC. Full variable domain (remainder filled in from reference TRBV5-1 and TRBJ2-1): KAGVTQTPRYLIKTRGQQVTLSCSPISGHRSVSWYQQTPGQGLQFLFEYFSETQRNKGNFPGRFSGRQFSNSRSEMNVSTLELGDSALYLCASSIVSGSSYNEQFFGPGTRLTVL.

The gene calls are TRBV18 and TRBJ1-2, with unresolved D. CDR3 length: 17 amino acids. Germline CDR1 is KGHSH and CDR2 is LQKENI. The V end lost 3 bases, the J end lost 1 base, and 18 bases lay between the germline ends. The CDR3 loop is CASSPRPRGTFNYGYTF. As DNA, the CDR3 is TGTGCCAGCTCACCCCGCCCGCGGGGAACTTTTAACTATGGCTACACCTTC.

This clone was detected once. The chain couples TRBV18 to TRBJ1-5; 9 nucleotides line up with TRBD1. Per germline, CDR1 KGHSH and CDR2 LQKENI. V gave up 3 bases and J gave up 4 bases; unmatched junction bases: 4. The CDR3 extends over 15 amino acids. Written as DNA, the CDR3 is TGTGCCAGCTCACCCCGGACAGGGGCAAATCAGCCCCAGCATTTT. It specifies CASSPRTGANQPQHF.

The J gene is TRBJ2-3, the V gene TRBV29-1; the D gene is possibly TRBD2 (6 bases). The germline V gene encodes CDR1 SQVTM and CDR2 ANQGSEA. With 5 bases removed from V and 3 bases from J, the gap between germline ends came to 18 bases. The CDR3 spans 15 residues. The CDR3 loop is CSVKYLASETDTQYF. CDR3 in DNA: TGCAGCGTTAAGTATTTGGCTAGCGAGACAGATACGCAGTATTTT.

The chain joins TRBV6-1 to TRBJ2-1; D is uncertain. Germline-derived CDR1 and CDR2 are MNHNS and SASEGT. Trimming took off 2 bases at V and 8 bases at J, with 13 bases between the two ends. This CDR3 contains 14 residues. The CDR3 spells CASSEKGKFDEQFF. In DNA, the CDR3 is TGTGCCAGCAGTGAAAAAGGGAAGTTTGATGAGCAGTTCTTC.

The chain links TRBV19 to TRBJ2-7; the D gene is possibly TRBD2 (6 bases). V lost 1 base to trimming and J lost 6 bases, with 10 bases between them. The germline gives CDR1 LNHDA, CDR2 SQIVND (reference sequence). The CDR3 runs to 13 residues. CDR3 bases: TGTGCCAGTAGTATAGGCGGGGTGGCCGAGCAGTACTTC. It yields the protein CASSIGGVAEQYF.

J is TRBJ2-7 and V is TRBV4-1; 7 bases map to TRBD1. The CDR3 contains 14 residues. Germline CDR1 reads MGHRA; CDR2 reads YSYEKL. V gave up 4 bases and J gave up 2 bases; unmatched junction bases: 5. CDR3 sequence reads: CASSLKDRAYEQYF. The CDR3 nucleotides read TGCGCCAGCAGCCTAAAAGACAGGGCCTACGAGCAGTACTTC.

The rearrangement uses TRBV7-9 and TRBJ2-1; D unresolved. V shed 5 bases and J shed 0 bases, with 17 bases lying between them. Germline lookup yields CDR1 SEHNR and CDR2 FQNEAQ (reference sequence). CDR3 length: 17 amino acids. CDR3 region: CASSRKVAPSSYNEQFF. In nucleotides, the CDR3 is TGTGCCAGCAGCCGAAAGGTAGCTCCGAGCTCCTACAATGAGCAGTTCTTC. The full variable domain, completed using reference TRBV7-9 and TRBJ2-1, is DTGVSQNPRHKITKRGQNVTFRCDPISEHNRLYWYRQTLGQGPEFLTYFQNEAQLEKSRLLSDRFSAERPKGSFSTLEIQRTEQGDSAMYLCASSRKVAPSSYNEQFFGPGTRLTVL.

The genes are TRBV6-4 and TRBJ2-7; 9 bases align to TRBD2. There are 15 residues in the CDR3. Per germline, CDR1 MRHNA and CDR2 SNTAGT. Trimming at V came to 6 bases and at J to 0 bases, leaving 6 bases not matched to a gene. This CDR3 reads CASSALAGTSYEQYF. DNA for the CDR3: TGTGCCAGCAGCGCTCTAGCGGGAACCTCCTACGAGCAGTACTTC.